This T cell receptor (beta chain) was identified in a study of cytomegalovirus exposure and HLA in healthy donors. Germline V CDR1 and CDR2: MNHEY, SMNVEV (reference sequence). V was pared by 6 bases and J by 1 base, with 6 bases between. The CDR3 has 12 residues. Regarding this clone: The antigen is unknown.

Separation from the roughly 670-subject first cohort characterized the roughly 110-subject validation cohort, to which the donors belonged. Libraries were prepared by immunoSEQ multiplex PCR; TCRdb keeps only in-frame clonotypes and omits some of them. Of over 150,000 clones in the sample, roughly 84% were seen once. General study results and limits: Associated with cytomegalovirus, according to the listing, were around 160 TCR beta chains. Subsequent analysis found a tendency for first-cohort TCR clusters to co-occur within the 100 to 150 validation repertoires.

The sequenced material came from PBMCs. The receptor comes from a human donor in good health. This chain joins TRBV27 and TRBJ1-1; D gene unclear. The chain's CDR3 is CASRLGNTEAFF. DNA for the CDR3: TGTGCCAGCAGACTCGGGAACACTGAAGCTTTCTTT.